The 20 T cell receptor beta chains reported below all come from one sample, sequenced in a study of T cells in Graves' hyperthyroidism and ophthalmopathy (dated by TCRdb to between 2018 and 2021). The protocol used for the library was multiplex PCR. TCRdb names Illumina HiSeq 2000 as the instrument used. The TCR beta CDR3 regions were amplified from RNA transcripts. For the first round of RT-PCR on the TCR CDR3, the HTBI primer set was used together with the Qiagen OneStep RT-PCR kit. The public reads were quality trimmed at Q25 with fastp and then assembled into clones with MiXCR by TCRdb, keeping productive beta chains. Every entry covers one CDR3 protein and lists the most common genes and DNA from its rows. For this sample there are fewer than 850,000 distinct CDR3 sequences; roughly 17% appear just once. The leading ten clones occupy less than 20% of the sample. The sample was blood. The receptors shown here come from a middle-aged man with Graves' hyperthyroidism.

In its sample, this clonotype was seen a few times. The V and J genes are TRBV20-1 and TRBJ2-1, with 10 bases that match TRBD2. V dropped 3 bases and J dropped 6; count of bases not matched to a gene: 5. The CDR3 spans 14 residues. Per the germline V gene, CDR1 is DFQATT and CDR2 is SNEGSKA (reference sequence). The CDR3, as DNA: TGCAGTGCTAGTAGCGGGAGGAGGGTCAATGAGCAGTTCTTC. Amino acids: CSASSGRRVNEQFF.

This clonotype was observed a handful of times. The rearrangement joins TRBV6-2 or TRBV6-3 to TRBJ1-1; possible D gene TRBD1, 5 bases. V gave up 7 bases and J gave up 0 bases, with 12 bases separating them. Per germline, CDR1 MNHEY and CDR2 SVGEGT. The CDR3 is made up of 14 amino acids. The CDR3 here is CASTSAGLNTEAFF. CDR3 nucleotide sequence: TGTGCCAGCACCTCGGCAGGGTTGAACACTGAAGCTTTCTTT.

This clonotype was seen many times. V usage is TRBV11-1 and J usage is TRBJ2-1; TRBD2 matches at 8 bases. The junction had 10 bases not matched to a gene; V was cut back by 6 bases and J by 6 bases. Per the germline V gene, CDR1 is SGHAT and CDR2 is FQDESV (reference sequence). There are 15 residues in the CDR3. Written as DNA, the CDR3 is TGTGCCAGCAGACAGCGACTAGCGCAAACCAATGAGCAGTTCTTC. It translates to CASRQRLAQTNEQFF.

The chain employs TRBV27 and TRBJ2-3; 12 bases agree with TRBD2. From germline, CDR1 is MNHEY and CDR2 SMNVEV (reference sequence). This CDR3 has 19 amino acids. Trimming cost V 0 bases and J 0 bases; bases outside gene matches: 7. The CDR3 sequence: CASSLSGLAGWASTDTQYF. The CDR3 DNA reads TGTGCCAGCAGTTTATCGGGACTAGCGGGTTGGGCTAGCACAGATACGCAGTATTTT.

The table lists this clonotype with a few counts. This chain links TRBV20-1 with TRBJ1-1; 7 nucleotides agree with TRBD1. The CDR3 sequence is 13 residues long. The trim removed 3 bases at V and 7 bases at J, leaving 8 bases unmatched. Looked up from germline, CDR1 is DFQATT and CDR2 is SNEGSKA (reference sequence). CDR3 in amino acids: CSASSQGGFEAFF. The CDR3 DNA reads as TGCAGTGCTAGTAGTCAGGGGGGCTTTGAAGCTTTCTTT.

Worth noting for this clonotype: A clone one base away is much larger, so this may be a read error. V usage is TRBV18 and J usage is TRBJ2-1, with D possibly being TRBD2 (5 bases). The germline CDR1 and CDR2 sequences are KGHSH and LQKENI. The CDR3 is 14 residues long. V dropped 3 bases and J dropped 8 bases, with 14 bases sitting between them. CDR3 in amino acids: CASSPPGSGYEQFF. The CDR3 DNA follows: TGTGCCAGCTCACCTCCGGGCTCGGGGTATGAGCAGTTCTTC.

This clonotype was counted a single time. This may arise from a read error, as a much more abundant clone is one base away. The V gene is TRBV18, the J gene TRBJ2-1, with 7 positions matching TRBD1. There are 16 residues in the CDR3. The J segment lost 7 bases and the V segment lost 8 bases, leaving 17 bases of the junction unmatched. Germline V CDR1 and CDR2: KGHSH, LQKENI. The DNA for the CDR3 is TGTGCCAGCCCATCCCTTGCCGCGACAGGGTTAAATGAGCAGTTCTTC. It translates to CASPSLAATGLNEQFF.

This clonotype was seen repeatedly, ten times or more. The J gene is TRBJ2-3, the V gene TRBV14; D remains unclear. V gave up 0 bases and J gave up 2 bases, with 12 bases separating them. The CDR3 sequence is 16 residues long. Germline V CDR1 and CDR2: SGHDN, FVKESK. CDR3 in amino acids: CASSQDPRLYTDTQYF. The CDR3 DNA follows: TGTGCCAGCAGCCAAGATCCTAGACTCTACACAGATACGCAGTATTTT.

The sample holds many counts of this clonotype. The chain has TRBV18 and TRBJ2-7; D uncertain. The V gene's germline CDR1 is KGHSH and CDR2 LQKENI. With 3 bases removed from V and 3 bases from J, the gap between germline ends came to 9 bases. CDR3 length: 13 residues. CDR3 sequence reads: CASSPLDNYEQYF. CDR3 DNA sequence: TGTGCCAGCTCACCCCTCGACAACTACGAGCAGTACTTC.

This clonotype was detected ten times or more. J is TRBJ2-5 and V is TRBV14; D unresolved. This CDR3 is built from 12 residues. V lost 0 bases and J lost 7, with 6 bases in between. In germline, CDR1 is SGHDN, CDR2 FVKESK. This CDR3 reads CASSQDFRTQYF. The CDR3 coding sequence is TGTGCCAGCAGCCAAGATTTCAGGACCCAGTACTTC.

This clonotype has a count of ten or more. J is TRBJ2-7 and V is TRBV6-2 or TRBV6-3; TRBD2 aligns across 7 bases. Germline values: CDR1 MNHEY, CDR2 SVGEGT. The V segment lost 1 base and the J segment 3 bases; nucleotides outside the gene matches: 3. CDR3 length: 14 residues. The DNA for the CDR3 is TGTGCCAGCAGTTACTGGGACTACCGCTACGAGCAGTACTTC. Protein: CASSYWDYRYEQYF.

This clonotype has more than one count but fewer than ten. This rearrangement joins TRBV25-1 to TRBJ1-1; D unresolved. V gave up 6 bases and J gave up 3 bases, with 5 bases separating them. CDR3 size: 11 residues. Germline assignment: CDR1 MGHDK and CDR2 SYGVNS. The CDR3 DNA is TGTGCCAGCAGACAGCACACTGAAGCTTTCTTT. Protein: CASRQHTEAFF.

The rearrangement links TRBV3-1 to TRBJ1-2; D perhaps matches TRBD1 (5 bases). This CDR3 spans 15 amino acids. With 0 bases removed from V and 4 bases from J, the gap between germline ends came to 12 bases. Germline V gene sequence: CDR1 LGHDT, CDR2 YNNKEL (reference sequence). The CDR3 nucleotides are TGTGCCAGCAGCCAAGATCGGGCAGGGCTCTATGGCTACACCTTC. Its translation: CASSQDRAGLYGYTF.

The chain joins TRBV3-1 to TRBJ2-4, with TRBD1 matching over 8 bases. V lost 5 bases and J lost 0; bases outside the gene matches: 6. Germline CDR1 is LGHDT and CDR2 is YNNKEL (reference sequence). The CDR3 is 16 amino acids. CDR3 sequence: CASSSGTGLAKNIQYF. The CDR3 DNA follows: TGTGCCAGCAGCTCCGGGACAGGCCTAGCCAAAAACATTCAGTACTTC.

There are many counts of this clonotype. The chain links TRBV20-1 to TRBJ2-7, with 8 bases fitting TRBD2. The CDR3 consists of 18 residues. The trim removed 0 bases at V and 0 bases at J, leaving 13 bases unmatched. CDR1 is DFQATT, CDR2 SNEGSKA, per germline (reference sequence). CDR3 DNA sequence: TGCAGTGCTAGAGAAATAATTAGCGGGACCGCCAGCTCCTACGAGCAGTACTTC. Amino acids: CSAREIISGTASSYEQYF.

This clonotype was recorded a few times. The DNA for the CDR3 is TGCAGTGCAACCGGGACTAGCGGGAGGTCCTACTTC. As protein: CSATGTSGRSYF. The chain employs TRBV20-1 and TRBJ2-5, with 15 bases aligning to TRBD2. Trimming took 6 bases from V and 14 from J; bases not matched to a gene: 7. Germline-derived CDR1 and CDR2 are DFQATT and SNEGSKA (reference sequence). This CDR3 contains 12 residues.

Regarding this clonotype: A much larger clone lies a single base off, so this may be a read error. The chain has TRBV24-1 and TRBJ1-4; 7 bases fit TRBD1. Germline loops: CDR1 KGHDR, CDR2 SFDVKD. Trimming took 4 bases from V and 5 from J; bases not matched to a gene: 6. The CDR3 is 15 amino acids. The CDR3 nucleotides read TGTGCCACCAGTGACCGTACAGGGGTGAATGAAAAACTGTTTTTT. Its protein product is CATSDRTGVNEKLFF.

This clonotype was detected many times. J is TRBJ2-1 and V is TRBV28, with 9 bases aligning to TRBD2. The germline gives CDR1 MDHEN, CDR2 SYDVKM. The ends lost 6 bases at V and 8 bases at J; junction bases unmatched: 11. The CDR3 has 15 residues. The CDR3 nucleotides are TGTGCCAGCAGCGAGGGAGGCGGGAGGGCCTATGAGCAGTTCTTC. Protein: CASSEGGGRAYEQFF.

There are many counts of this clonotype. The chain uses TRBV7-8 and TRBJ2-7; 8 nucleotides line up with TRBD2. Unmatched junction bases numbered 10, after V lost 5 bases and J lost 4 bases. This CDR3 region has 15 residues. CDR1 SGHVS and CDR2 FQNEAQ come from the germline V gene. The CDR3 DNA reads TGTGCCAGCAGCCCAGAATTAGCGGGATCGTACGAGCAGTACTTC. Translated, it gives CASSPELAGSYEQYF.

This clonotype has just a few counts. The rearrangement links TRBV7-9 to TRBJ2-1; D perhaps matches TRBD1 (6 bases). The length of the CDR3 is 14 residues. Germline values: CDR1 SEHNR, CDR2 FQNEAQ (reference sequence). V lost 5 bases and J 8 bases, leaving 16 bases between the germline ends. The CDR3 DNA reads TGTGCCAGCAGCCGGGACACCCCCCGGGATGAGCAGTTCTTC. It translates to CASSRDTPRDEQFF.